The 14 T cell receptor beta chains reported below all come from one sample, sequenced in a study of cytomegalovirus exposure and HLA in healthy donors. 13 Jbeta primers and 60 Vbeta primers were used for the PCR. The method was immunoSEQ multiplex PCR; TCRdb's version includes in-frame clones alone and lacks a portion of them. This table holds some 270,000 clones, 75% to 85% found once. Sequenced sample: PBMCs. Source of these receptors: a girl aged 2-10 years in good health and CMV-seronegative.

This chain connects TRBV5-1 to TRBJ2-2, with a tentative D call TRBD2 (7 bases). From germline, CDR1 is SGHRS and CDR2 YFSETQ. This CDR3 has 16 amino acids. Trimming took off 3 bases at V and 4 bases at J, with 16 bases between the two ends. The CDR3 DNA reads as TGCGCCAGCAGCTCCGTCGGGGGGCCAGGCACCGGGGAGCTGTTTTTT. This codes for CASSSVGGPGTGELFF.

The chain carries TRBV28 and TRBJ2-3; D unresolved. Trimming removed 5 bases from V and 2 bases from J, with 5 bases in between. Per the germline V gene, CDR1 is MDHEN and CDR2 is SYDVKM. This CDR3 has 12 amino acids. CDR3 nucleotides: TGTGCCAGCAGTACTACCACAGATACGCAGTATTTT. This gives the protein CASSTTTDTQYF. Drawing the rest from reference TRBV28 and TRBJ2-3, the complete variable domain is DVKVTQSSRYLVKRTGEKVFLECVQDMDHENMFWYRQDPGLGLRLIYFSYDVKMKEKGDIPEGYSVSREKKERFSLILESASTNQTSMYLCASSTTTDTQYFGPGTRLTVL.

The CDR3 loop is CASSLGMLGADGEKLFF. The CDR3 DNA follows: TGCGCCAGCAGCTTGGGGATGTTGGGGGCCGATGGTGAAAAACTGTTTTTT. The chain joins TRBV5-1 to TRBJ1-4, with a tentative D call TRBD1 (6 bases). This CDR3 comprises 17 residues. In germline, CDR1 is SGHRS, CDR2 YFSETQ. The ends were cut back, 0 bases at V and 7 bases at J, with 19 bases in the middle.

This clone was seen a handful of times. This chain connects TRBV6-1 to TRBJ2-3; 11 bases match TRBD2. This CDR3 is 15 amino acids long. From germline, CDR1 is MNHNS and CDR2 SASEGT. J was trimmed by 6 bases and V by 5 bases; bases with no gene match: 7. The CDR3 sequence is CASSFELAGADTQYF. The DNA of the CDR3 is TGTGCCAGCAGTTTTGAACTAGCGGGGGCCGATACGCAGTATTTT.

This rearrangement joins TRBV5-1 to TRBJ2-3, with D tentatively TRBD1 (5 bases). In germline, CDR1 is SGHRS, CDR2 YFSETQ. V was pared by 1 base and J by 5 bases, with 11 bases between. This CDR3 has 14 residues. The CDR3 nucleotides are TGCGCCAGCAGCTTGCCAAACAGGTTAGATACGCAGTATTTT. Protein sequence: CASSLPNRLDTQYF. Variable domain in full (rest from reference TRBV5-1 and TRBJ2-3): KAGVTQTPRYLIKTRGQQVTLSCSPISGHRSVSWYQQTPGQGLQFLFEYFSETQRNKGNFPGRFSGRQFSNSRSEMNVSTLELGDSALYLCASSLPNRLDTQYFGPGTRLTVL.

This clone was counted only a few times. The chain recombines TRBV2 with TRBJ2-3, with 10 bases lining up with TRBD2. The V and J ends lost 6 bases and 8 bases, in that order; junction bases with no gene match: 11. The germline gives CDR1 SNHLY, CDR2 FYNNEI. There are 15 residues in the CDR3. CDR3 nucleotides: TGTGCCAGCAGGGAGCGGGAGGGCCCGGTCGGTACGCAGTATTTT. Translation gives CASREREGPVGTQYF.

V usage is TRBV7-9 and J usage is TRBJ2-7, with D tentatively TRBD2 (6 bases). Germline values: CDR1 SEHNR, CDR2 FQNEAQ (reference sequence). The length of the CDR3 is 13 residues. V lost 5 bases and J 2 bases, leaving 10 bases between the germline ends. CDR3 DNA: TGTGCCAGCAGCGGGACTGTCCCCTACGAGCAGTACTTC. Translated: CASSGTVPYEQYF.

The CDR3 DNA sequence: TGTGCCAGCAGTTTATCGGCTAGCGGGAGCAATGAGCAGTTCTTC. This gives the protein CASSLSASGSNEQFF. This chain connects TRBV27 to TRBJ2-1; 10 nucleotides match TRBD2. The CDR3 has 15 amino acids. With V trimmed by 0 bases and J by 6 bases, 2 bases remained unmatched. Germline assignment: CDR1 MNHEY and CDR2 SMNVEV (reference sequence).

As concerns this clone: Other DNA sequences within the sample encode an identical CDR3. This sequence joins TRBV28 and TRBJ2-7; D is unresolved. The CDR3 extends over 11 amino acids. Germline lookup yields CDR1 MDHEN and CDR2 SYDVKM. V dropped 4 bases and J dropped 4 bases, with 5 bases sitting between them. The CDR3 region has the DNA TGTGCCAGCAGTTCGCAGTACGAGCAGTACTTC. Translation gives CASSSQYEQYF.

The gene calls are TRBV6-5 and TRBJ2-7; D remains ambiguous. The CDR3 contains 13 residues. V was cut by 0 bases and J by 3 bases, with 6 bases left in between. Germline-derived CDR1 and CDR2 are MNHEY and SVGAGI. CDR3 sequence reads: CASSYSPVYEQYF. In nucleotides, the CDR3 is TGTGCCAGCAGTTACTCACCGGTCTACGAGCAGTACTTC.

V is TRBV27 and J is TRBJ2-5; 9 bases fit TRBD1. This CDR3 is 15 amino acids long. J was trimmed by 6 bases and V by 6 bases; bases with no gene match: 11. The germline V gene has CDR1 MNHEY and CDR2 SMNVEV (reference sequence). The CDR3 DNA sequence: TGTGCCAGCAGACCAGATCCCGGGACAGGGAAGACCCAGTACTTC. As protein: CASRPDPGTGKTQYF.

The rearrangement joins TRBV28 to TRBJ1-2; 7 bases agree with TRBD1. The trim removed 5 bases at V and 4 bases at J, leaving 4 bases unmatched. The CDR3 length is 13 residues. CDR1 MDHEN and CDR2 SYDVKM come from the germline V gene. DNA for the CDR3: TGTGCCAGCAGTCCAACAGGGGCCTATGGCTACACCTTC. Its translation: CASSPTGAYGYTF.

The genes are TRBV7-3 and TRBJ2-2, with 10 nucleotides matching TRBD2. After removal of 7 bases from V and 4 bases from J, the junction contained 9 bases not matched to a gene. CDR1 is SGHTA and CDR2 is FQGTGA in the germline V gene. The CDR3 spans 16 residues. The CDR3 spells CASKLAGGEGTGELFF. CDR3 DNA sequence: TGTGCCAGCAAGTTAGCGGGAGGTGAAGGCACCGGGGAGCTGTTTTTT.

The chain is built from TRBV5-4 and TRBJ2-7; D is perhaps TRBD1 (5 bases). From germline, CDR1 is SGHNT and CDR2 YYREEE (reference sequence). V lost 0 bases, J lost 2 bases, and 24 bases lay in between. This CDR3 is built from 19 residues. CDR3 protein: CASSLGSALNWGRTYEQYF. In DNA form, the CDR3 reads TGTGCCAGCAGCTTGGGTTCCGCCCTCAATTGGGGCCGGACCTACGAGCAGTACTTC.